These T cell receptor beta chains were read from a single sample in a study of T cells in Graves' hyperthyroidism and ophthalmopathy. TCRdb re-called the multiplex PCR reads through MiXCR, storing one row per CDR3 protein. Among roughly 660,000 distinct CDR3 sequences listed, around 16% were seen once. The sample taken for sequencing was blood. The receptors here all came from a man aged 50-60 years with Graves' hyperthyroidism. The CDR3 runs from the conserved cysteine through the conserved F or W. The D gene is left open where the match is weak. The size of a clone is reported for some rows only, either as once, few or many, or as a class for expanded clones.

d_gene: TRBD1; j_gene: TRBJ2-5; abundance: NA; v_gene: TRBV30; CDR3aa: CAWKTRDSGQETQYF; CDR3nt: TGTGCCTGGAAGACCCGGGACAGTGGTCAGGAGACCCAGTACTTC
d_gene: TRBD1; j_gene: TRBJ1-5; abundance: NA; v_gene: TRBV5-1; CDR3aa: CASSSGDSPGSPQHF; CDR3nt: TGCGCCAGCAGCTCCGGGGACAGTCCGGGGTCGCCCCAGCATTTT
d_gene: NA; j_gene: TRBJ2-1; abundance: NA; v_gene: TRBV19; CDR3aa: CASSPARYVQFF; CDR3nt: TGTGCCAGTAGTCCGGCGCGATACGTGCAGTTCTTC
d_gene: TRBD1; j_gene: TRBJ2-7; abundance: NA; v_gene: TRBV5-1; CDR3aa: CASTLTGTGGDEQYF; CDR3nt: TGCGCCAGCACTCTTACCGGGACAGGGGGGGACGAGCAGTACTTC
d_gene: TRBD1; j_gene: TRBJ1-2; abundance: NA; v_gene: TRBV19; CDR3aa: CVSSPRRDRARGYGYTF; CDR3nt: TGTGTCAGTAGCCCTCGCCGGGACAGGGCCCGTGGCTATGGCTACACCTTC
d_gene: NA; j_gene: TRBJ2-7; abundance: many; v_gene: TRBV29-1; CDR3aa: CSVTWGYEQYF; CDR3nt: TGCAGCGTTACCTGGGGCTACGAGCAGTACTTC
d_gene: NA; j_gene: TRBJ2-1; abundance: NA; v_gene: TRBV19; CDR3aa: CASSILGGDEQFF; CDR3nt: TGTGCCAGTAGTATTCTCGGGGGTGATGAGCAGTTCTTC
d_gene: NA; j_gene: TRBJ2-7; abundance: few; v_gene: TRBV30; CDR3aa: CAWDYSGIYEQYF; CDR3nt: TGTGCCTGGGATTATAGCGGAATCTACGAGCAGTACTTC
d_gene: NA; j_gene: TRBJ1-2; abundance: NA; v_gene: TRBV20-1; CDR3aa: CSARDQVPNYGYTF; CDR3nt: TGCAGTGCTAGAGATCAGGTACCTAACTATGGCTACACCTTC
d_gene: NA; j_gene: TRBJ1-4; abundance: few; v_gene: TRBV7-2; CDR3aa: CASSFGPGTQPGKLFF; CDR3nt: TGTGCCAGCAGCTTCGGCCCGGGAACCCAACCGGGAAAACTGTTTTTT
d_gene: TRBD1; j_gene: TRBJ1-4; abundance: few; v_gene: TRBV28; CDR3aa: CASSSSGTGDEKLFF; CDR3nt: TGTGCCAGCAGTTCGTCCGGGACAGGGGACGAAAAACTGTTTTTT
d_gene: NA; j_gene: TRBJ2-5; abundance: NA; v_gene: TRBV2; CDR3aa: CASSEGAHETQYF; CDR3nt: TGTGCCAGCAGTGAAGGCGCCCATGAGACCCAGTACTTC
d_gene: TRBD2; j_gene: TRBJ2-1; abundance: many; v_gene: TRBV20-1; CDR3aa: CSAREPSGSYNEQFF; CDR3nt: TGCAGTGCTAGAGAGCCCAGCGGGAGCTACAATGAGCAGTTCTTC
d_gene: NA; j_gene: TRBJ2-3; abundance: NA; v_gene: TRBV6-5; CDR3aa: CASSYSQGTDDTDTQYF; CDR3nt: TGTGCCAGCAGTTACTCGCAGGGTACGGACGATACAGATACGCAGTATTTT
d_gene: NA; j_gene: TRBJ2-1; abundance: many; v_gene: TRBV24-1; CDR3aa: CATSDDRGYSYEQFF; CDR3nt: TGTGCCACCAGTGATGACCGCGGTTATTCGTATGAGCAGTTCTTC
d_gene: NA; j_gene: TRBJ2-7; abundance: many; v_gene: TRBV2; CDR3aa: CASRDLRGYLHEQYF; CDR3nt: TGTGCCAGCAGGGATCTTCGGGGGTACTTGCACGAGCAGTACTTC
d_gene: NA; j_gene: TRBJ1-1; abundance: few; v_gene: TRBV5-1; CDR3aa: CASSLGIQGDTEAFF; CDR3nt: TGTGCCAGCAGCTTGGGGATCCAGGGTGACACTGAAGCTTTCTTT
d_gene: NA; j_gene: TRBJ2-2; abundance: many; v_gene: TRBV6-1; CDR3aa: CASSSGLKLVELFF; CDR3nt: TGTGCCAGCAGCTCGGGACTCAAATTGGTGGAGCTGTTTTTT
d_gene: NA; j_gene: TRBJ2-1; abundance: many; v_gene: TRBV28; CDR3aa: CASSDPKEGDEQFF; CDR3nt: TGTGCCAGCAGCGACCCCAAAGAGGGGGATGAGCAGTTCTTC
d_gene: NA; j_gene: TRBJ2-7; abundance: many; v_gene: TRBV2; CDR3aa: CASSDSPLTYEQYF; CDR3nt: TGTGCCAGCAGTGATAGCCCTCTAACCTACGAGCAGTACTTC
d_gene: TRBD1; j_gene: TRBJ1-1; abundance: NA; v_gene: TRBV5-1; CDR3aa: CASSGTGEGTEAFF; CDR3nt: TGCGCCAGCAGCGGGACAGGGGAGGGGACTGAAGCTTTCTTT
d_gene: NA; j_gene: TRBJ2-7; abundance: few; v_gene: TRBV12-3/TRBV12-4; CDR3aa: CANSPLRESYEQYF; CDR3nt: TGTGCCAACAGTCCCCTGAGAGAGAGCTACGAGCAGTACTTC
d_gene: NA; j_gene: TRBJ2-7; abundance: many; v_gene: TRBV19; CDR3aa: CASSIHGQAYEQYF; CDR3nt: TGTGCCAGTAGTATCCACGGACAAGCCTACGAGCAGTACTTC
d_gene: NA; j_gene: TRBJ1-1; abundance: NA; v_gene: TRBV19; CDR3aa: CASSKRGRTEAFF; CDR3nt: TGTGCCAGTTCTAAGAGGGGGAGAACTGAAGCTTTCTTT
d_gene: NA; j_gene: TRBJ1-5; abundance: many; v_gene: TRBV28; CDR3aa: CASGIRMYSQPQHF; CDR3nt: TGTGCCAGCGGTATCAGGATGTATAGTCAGCCCCAGCATTTT
d_gene: TRBD2; j_gene: TRBJ2-5; abundance: many; v_gene: TRBV28; CDR3aa: CASSKYLAGDRGETQYF; CDR3nt: TGTGCCAGCAGCAAGTATCTAGCGGGAGATCGGGGGGAGACCCAGTACTTC